These 26 T cell receptor beta chains originate from one sample sequenced in a study of T cells after somatic rescue of genetic block. The table came from immunoSEQ multiplex PCR; TCRdb's copy has only in-frame clones and leaves some out. The table has approximately 110,000 clones, about 93% seen once. The specimen sequenced was peripheral blood mononuclear cells (PBMCs). All receptors come from a woman younger than 30.

V and J are TRBV7-9 and TRBJ1-1; D gene uncertain. Trimming cost V 8 bases and J 5 bases, with 18 bases left between them. CDR1 is SEHNR and CDR2 is FQNEAQ in the germline V gene (reference sequence). CDR3 length: 14 amino acids. The CDR3 bases are TGTGCCAGCGTAGGTATTTGGGGTGGAACTGAAGCTTTCTTT. Its translation is CASVGIWGGTEAFF.

This clone was recorded only once. V usage is TRBV7-2 and J usage is TRBJ2-2; perhaps TRBD1 as D (5 bases). The germline CDR1 and CDR2 sequences are SGHTA and FQGNSA. V was cut by 9 bases and J by 0 bases, with 11 bases left in between. The CDR3 is 14 residues long. The CDR3 sequence is CASASGPNTGELFF. CDR3 DNA: TGTGCCAGTGCTTCAGGGCCGAACACCGGGGAGCTGTTTTTT.

This chain connects TRBV4-3 to TRBJ2-5; D gene ambiguous. The CDR3 consists of 13 residues. In germline, CDR1 is LGHNA, CDR2 YSLEER. V lost 0 bases to trimming and J lost 3 bases, with 5 bases between them. CDR3: CASSQDRKETQYF. The CDR3 coding sequence is TGCGCCAGCAGCCAAGATCGGAAAGAGACCCAGTACTTC.

The gene calls are TRBV7-2 and TRBJ2-2; 9 bases match TRBD1. This CDR3 spans 16 amino acids. V shed 4 bases and J 5 bases; nucleotides not matched to a gene: 8. Germline CDR1 SGHTA, CDR2 FQGNSA. CDR3 nucleotide sequence: TGTGCCAGCAGCTCCGGGACAGGGTTAGGGACCGGGGAGCTGTTTTTT. It codes for CASSSGTGLGTGELFF.

V usage is TRBV13 and J usage is TRBJ1-1; D is uncertain. Trimming shortened V by 5 bases and J by 1 base, and 14 bases separated the two germline ends. Germline CDR1 PRHDT, CDR2 FYEKMQ (reference sequence). This CDR3 contains 15 residues. As DNA, the CDR3 is TGTGCCAGCAGCCCTCAAATAGGGAGGAACACTGAAGCTTTCTTT. Translating gives CASSPQIGRNTEAFF.

The gene calls are TRBV9 and TRBJ2-3; 10 bases are shared with TRBD2. CDR1 is SGDLS and CDR2 is YYNGEE in the germline V gene. The CDR3 totals 19 residues. V lost 0 bases and J lost 0; bases outside the gene matches: 10. The CDR3 protein is CASSVDSGSGGPSTDTQYF. DNA for the CDR3: TGTGCCAGCAGCGTAGATTCGGGTAGCGGGGGGCCAAGCACAGATACGCAGTATTTT. The full variable domain, rest sourced from reference TRBV9 and TRBJ2-3, is DSGVTQTPKHLITATGQRVTLRCSPRSGDLSVYWYQQSLDQGLQFLIQYYNGEERAKGNILERFSAQQFPDLHSELNLSSLELGDSALYFCASSVDSGSGGPSTDTQYFGPGTRLTVL.

The chain combines TRBV4-1 with TRBJ1-2; D not resolved. This CDR3 comprises 15 residues. From germline, CDR1 is MGHRA and CDR2 YSYEKL. Trimming cost V 0 bases and J 2 bases, with 10 bases left between them. The CDR3 loop is CASSQDRTVNYGYTF. The CDR3 nucleotides read TGCGCCAGCAGCCAAGATCGTACAGTCAACTATGGCTACACCTTC.

The chain is built from TRBV5-1 and TRBJ2-3; 10 bases align to TRBD2. The CDR3 is 15 residues long. V trimming: 0 bases; J trimming: 4 bases; junction bases outside the gene matches: 2. Germline V gene sequence: CDR1 SGHRS, CDR2 YFSETQ. The DNA of the CDR3 is TGCGCCAGCAGCTTGGCCAGCGGGGGGGCAGATACGCAGTATTTT. Protein: CASSLASGGADTQYF. Looking up the rest from reference TRBV5-1 and TRBJ2-3 gives the full variable domain: KAGVTQTPRYLIKTRGQQVTLSCSPISGHRSVSWYQQTPGQGLQFLFEYFSETQRNKGNFPGRFSGRQFSNSRSEMNVSTLELGDSALYLCASSLASGGADTQYFGPGTRLTVL.

This chain links TRBV7-2 with TRBJ1-1; the match to TRBD1 covers 8 bases. V lost 6 bases and J lost 3; bases outside the gene matches: 6. The CDR3 totals 14 residues. The germline V gene has CDR1 SGHTA and CDR2 FQGNSA. CDR3 in amino acids: CASSRDRMDTEAFF. The CDR3 region has the DNA TGTGCCAGCAGTCGGGACAGGATGGACACTGAAGCTTTCTTT.

V gene TRBV9 combines with J gene TRBJ2-5, with 9 bases that match TRBD1. CDR1 is SGDLS and CDR2 is YYNGEE in the germline V gene. This CDR3 has 17 residues. The ends lost 0 bases at V and 5 bases at J; junction bases unmatched: 11. The CDR3 DNA reads as TGTGCCAGCAGCGTAGGAAGGACAGGGGTTAGTTGGGAGACCCAGTACTTC. This codes for CASSVGRTGVSWETQYF. The variable domain in full, completed from reference TRBV9 and TRBJ2-5, reads DSGVTQTPKHLITATGQRVTLRCSPRSGDLSVYWYQQSLDQGLQFLIQYYNGEERAKGNILERFSAQQFPDLHSELNLSSLELGDSALYFCASSVGRTGVSWETQYFGPGTRLLVL.

There are a few counts of this clone. V is TRBV7-2 and J is TRBJ1-5; 8 bases agree with TRBD1. CDR3 length: 15 residues. Germline values: CDR1 SGHTA, CDR2 FQGNSA. The V segment lost 6 bases and the J segment 5 bases; nucleotides outside the gene matches: 9. The CDR3 DNA is TGTGCCAGCAGTCCCGACAGGGGTGGCGATCAGCCCCAGCATTTT. Its translation: CASSPDRGGDQPQHF.

The CDR3 DNA reads as TGTGCCAGCAGCTTCGGTAGTCTGTACCTCTCTGGAAACACCATATATTTT. Amino acid sequence: CASSFGSLYLSGNTIYF. The chain carries TRBV11-3 and TRBJ1-3; D not certain. V lost 3 bases and J lost 0, with 15 bases in between. CDR1 and CDR2 from the germline V gene are SGHNT and YENEEA. The CDR3 contains 17 residues.

This chain connects TRBV7-6 to TRBJ2-1, with D perhaps matching TRBD2 (5 bases). V gave up 0 bases and J gave up 4 bases, with 13 bases separating them. The CDR3 extends over 16 amino acids. Germline V gene lookup returns CDR1 SGHVS and CDR2 FNYEAQ. The CDR3 region has the DNA TGTGCCAGCAGCTTAGCGGGAGCGGACTTATACAATGAGCAGTTCTTC. Its translation: CASSLAGADLYNEQFF.

As to this clone: In the same sample, other DNA sequences code for this CDR3. The chain joins TRBV28 to TRBJ1-1; tentatively, D is TRBD1 (6 bases). This CDR3 has 14 amino acids. V shed 5 bases and J shed 0 bases, with 10 bases lying between them. Germline V gene sequence: CDR1 MDHEN, CDR2 SYDVKM. CDR3 region: CASSPGQLNTEAFF. The CDR3 coding sequence is TGTGCCAGCAGTCCCGGACAGCTGAACACTGAAGCTTTCTTT.

The chain couples TRBV25-1 to TRBJ2-5; 7 positions match TRBD1. CDR1 is MGHDK and CDR2 is SYGVNS in the germline V gene. V lost 1 base to trimming and J lost 5 bases; unmatched junction nucleotides: 10. The CDR3 is 16 amino acids. CDR3 sequence: CASSELGGREIETQYF. The CDR3 region has the DNA TGTGCCAGCAGTGAATTAGGGGGCCGAGAGATCGAGACCCAGTACTTC. The full variable domain, with the rest looked up from reference TRBV25-1 and TRBJ2-5, is EADIYQTPRYLVIGTGKKITLECSQTMGHDKMYWYQQDPGMELHLIHYSYGVNSTEKGDLSSESTVSRIRTEHFPLTLESARPSHTSQYLCASSELGGREIETQYFGPGTRLLVL.

The chain is built from TRBV9 and TRBJ1-6; D unclear. Trimming stripped 3 bases from V and 7 bases from J, with 11 bases between. Per the germline V gene, CDR1 is SGDLS and CDR2 is YYNGEE. This CDR3 has 14 residues. The DNA of the CDR3 is TGTGCCAGCAGCGGGACTCAAGGGAATTCACCCCTCCACTTT. Its protein is CASSGTQGNSPLHF.

The chain employs TRBV18 and TRBJ1-2; D not certain. V lost 3 bases to trimming and J lost 1 base, with 12 bases between them. CDR3 length equals 15 residues. CDR1 is KGHSH, CDR2 LQKENI, per germline. The CDR3: CASSPLESVNYGYTF. CDR3 DNA sequence: TGTGCCAGCTCACCCCTCGAATCCGTTAACTATGGCTACACCTTC.

The V and J genes are TRBV28 and TRBJ1-1; D gene ambiguous. V shed 4 bases and J shed 1 base, with 10 bases lying between them. The V gene's germline CDR1 is MDHEN and CDR2 SYDVKM. CDR3 size: 14 residues. CDR3 nucleotide sequence: TGTGCCAGCAGTTCCGCCCCTGGGAACACTGAAGCTTTCTTT. Amino acid sequence: CASSSAPGNTEAFF.

This clone showed up just once. The chain uses TRBV9 and TRBJ1-1, with 9 nucleotides matching TRBD1. The germline CDR1 and CDR2 sequences are SGDLS and YYNGEE. The trim removed 3 bases at V and 4 bases at J, leaving 7 bases unmatched. The CDR3 loop spans 15 amino acids. DNA of the CDR3: TGTGCCAGCAGCGCTGCGGGACAGGGATCCACTGAAGCTTTCTTT. Translated: CASSAAGQGSTEAFF.

This chain uses TRBV11-1 with TRBJ2-7; tentative D call: TRBD1 (5 bases). This CDR3 region has 13 residues. In germline, CDR1 is SGHAT, CDR2 FQDESV (reference sequence). V was clipped by 5 bases and J by 2 bases, with 10 bases between them. This chain's CDR3 is CASSPQDTYEQYF. The CDR3 DNA is TGTGCCAGCAGCCCACAGGACACCTACGAGCAGTACTTC.

In DNA, the CDR3 is TGTGCCAGCACGAGGACAGGGGTGGTCGGGGAGCTGTTTTTT. It specifies CASTRTGVVGELFF. The V and J genes are TRBV7-2 and TRBJ2-2, with 9 positions matching TRBD1. The CDR3 totals 14 residues. Trimming at V came to 7 bases and at J to 7 bases, leaving 7 bases not matched to a gene. Germline values: CDR1 SGHTA, CDR2 FQGNSA.

The V call is TRBV5-1, the J call TRBJ2-2, with 9 bases that match TRBD2. Germline-derived CDR1 and CDR2 are SGHRS and YFSETQ. V was clipped by 1 base and J by 4 bases; unmatched bases: 2. The CDR3 is made up of 15 amino acids. CDR3 sequence (DNA): TGCGCCAGCAGCTTGTATAGCGGGGGCACCGGGGAGCTGTTTTTT. This sequence encodes CASSLYSGGTGELFF.

The chain couples TRBV7-2 to TRBJ1-2, with D tentatively TRBD1 (5 bases). The CDR3 extends over 13 amino acids. The germline V and J ends were trimmed by 1 base and 8 bases, with 11 bases remaining between them. Per germline, CDR1 SGHTA and CDR2 FQGNSA. CDR3 residues: CASSLEGWGGYTF. The DNA of the CDR3 is TGTGCCAGCAGCTTAGAGGGATGGGGCGGCTACACCTTC.

The chain is built from TRBV5-1 and TRBJ2-5, with 10 bases aligning to TRBD1. The CDR3 covers 16 residues. CDR1 and CDR2 from the germline V gene are SGHRS and YFSETQ. V shed 0 bases and J 5 bases; nucleotides not matched to a gene: 7. As DNA, the CDR3 is TGCGCCAGCAGCTTGGCTGTGGGACAGGGGAGGGAGACCCAGTACTTC. It encodes CASSLAVGQGRETQYF.

The chain combines TRBV29-1 with TRBJ2-1, with a weak D call TRBD1 (6 bases). From germline, CDR1 is SQVTM and CDR2 ANQGSEA. Trimming left V 7 bases short and J 4 bases short, with 11 bases between. This CDR3 has 12 amino acids. The CDR3, as DNA: TGCAGCGCCGGGACAATTTACAATGAGCAGTTCTTC. Translating it yields CSAGTIYNEQFF.

The chain is built from TRBV4-3 and TRBJ1-2; D remains unclear. Looked up from germline, CDR1 is LGHNA and CDR2 is YSLEER. This CDR3 comprises 15 residues. Trimming cost V 0 bases and J 0 bases, with 8 bases left between them. CDR3 sequence reads: CASSQDGSANYGYTF. DNA of the CDR3: TGCGCCAGCAGCCAAGATGGGAGCGCTAACTATGGCTACACCTTC.